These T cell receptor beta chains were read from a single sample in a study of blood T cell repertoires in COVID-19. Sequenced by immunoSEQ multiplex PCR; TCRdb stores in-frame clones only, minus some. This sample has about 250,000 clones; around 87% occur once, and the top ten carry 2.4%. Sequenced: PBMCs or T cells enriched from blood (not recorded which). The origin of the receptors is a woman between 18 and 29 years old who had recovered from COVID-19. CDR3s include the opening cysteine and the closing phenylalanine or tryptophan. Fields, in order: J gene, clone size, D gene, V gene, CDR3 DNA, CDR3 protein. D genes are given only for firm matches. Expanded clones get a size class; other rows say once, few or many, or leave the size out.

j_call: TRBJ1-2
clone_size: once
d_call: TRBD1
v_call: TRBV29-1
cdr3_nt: TGCAGCGTTGACGGGACAGGGGCCAGGGGCTACACCTTC
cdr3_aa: CSVDGTGARGYTF

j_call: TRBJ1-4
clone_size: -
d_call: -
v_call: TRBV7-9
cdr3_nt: TGTGCCAGCAGCCCGCGTCGGGATAATGAAAAACTGTTTTTT
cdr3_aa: CASSPRRDNEKLFF

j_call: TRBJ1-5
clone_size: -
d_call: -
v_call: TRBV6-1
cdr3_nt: TGTGCCAGCAGTGATATCCAGAATCAGCCCCAGCATTTT
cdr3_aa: CASSDIQNQPQHF

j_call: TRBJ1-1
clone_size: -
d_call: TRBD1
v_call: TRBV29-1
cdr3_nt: TGCAGCGCCCGACAGGGGGACACTGAAGCTTTCTTT
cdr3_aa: CSARQGDTEAFF

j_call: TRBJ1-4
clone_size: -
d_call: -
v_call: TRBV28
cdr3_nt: TGTGCCAGCAGCCGAAAAGAGTTCAATGAAAAACTGTTTTTT
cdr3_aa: CASSRKEFNEKLFF

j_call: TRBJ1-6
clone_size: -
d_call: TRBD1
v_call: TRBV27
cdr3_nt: TGTGCCAGCAGTCCCGCCGGGACAGCTAATTCACCCCTCCACTTT
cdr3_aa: CASSPAGTANSPLHF

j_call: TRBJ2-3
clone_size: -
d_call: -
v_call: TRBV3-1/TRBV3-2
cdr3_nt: TGTGCCAGCTCCACATCCATCCCGGGACTCCAAACACTGGGGACAGATACGCAGTATTTT
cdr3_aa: CASSTSIPGLQTLGTDTQYF

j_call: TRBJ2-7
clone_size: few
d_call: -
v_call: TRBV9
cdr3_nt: TGTGCCAGCAGCGTGACAGGACGGGGCGACGAGCAGTACTTC
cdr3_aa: CASSVTGRGDEQYF

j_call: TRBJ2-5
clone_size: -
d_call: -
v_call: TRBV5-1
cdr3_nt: TGCGCCAGCAGCTTGTCCGGGGGCCAAGAGACCCAGTACTTC
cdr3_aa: CASSLSGGQETQYF

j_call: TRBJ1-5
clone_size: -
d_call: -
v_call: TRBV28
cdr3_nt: TGTGCCAGCAGTTCGACAGTCTCTAGCAATCAGCCCCAGCATTTT
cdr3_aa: CASSSTVSSNQPQHF

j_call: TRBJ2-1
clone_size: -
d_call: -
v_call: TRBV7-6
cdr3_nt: TGTGCCAGCAGCGACGAACAGGGTTACAATGAGCAGTTCTTC
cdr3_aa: CASSDEQGYNEQFF

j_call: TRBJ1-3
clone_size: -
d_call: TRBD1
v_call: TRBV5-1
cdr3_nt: TGCGCCAGCAATCCAGGGGGCCCCAGCTCTGGAAACACCATATATTTT
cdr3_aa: CASNPGGPSSGNTIYF

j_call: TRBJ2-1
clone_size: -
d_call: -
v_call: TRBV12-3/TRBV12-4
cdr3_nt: TGTGCCAGCAGCCCCGACAGGAATGAGCAGTTCTTC
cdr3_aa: CASSPDRNEQFF

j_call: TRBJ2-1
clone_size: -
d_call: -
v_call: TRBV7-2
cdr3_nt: TGTGCCAGCAGCTTTCGAAACAGCGGAAATGAGCAGTTCTTC
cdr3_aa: CASSFRNSGNEQFF

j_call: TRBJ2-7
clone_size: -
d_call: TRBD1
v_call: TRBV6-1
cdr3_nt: TGTGCCAGCAGTGATAACAGGGGCTCAGACGAGCAGTACTTC
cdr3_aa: CASSDNRGSDEQYF

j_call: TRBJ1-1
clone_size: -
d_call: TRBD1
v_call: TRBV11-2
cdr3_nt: TGTGCCAGCAGCTCGCCGGACAGGCCCCCTGTAGCTTTCTTT
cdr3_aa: CASSSPDRPPVAFF

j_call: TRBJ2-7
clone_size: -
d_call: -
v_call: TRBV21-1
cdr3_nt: TGTGCCAGCAGTCGACAGGGGGCAGTCTACGAGCAGTACTTC
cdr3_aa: CASSRQGAVYEQYF

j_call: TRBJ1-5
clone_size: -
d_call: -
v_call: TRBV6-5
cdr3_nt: TGTGCCAGCAGGCCTACAGGGAAGAGCAATCAGCCCCAGCATTTT
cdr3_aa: CASRPTGKSNQPQHF

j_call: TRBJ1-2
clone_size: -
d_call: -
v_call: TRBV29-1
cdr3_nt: TGCAGCGTTGAAAGGTCGGGCAGGGCGGTGGATGGCTACACCTTC
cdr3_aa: CSVERSGRAVDGYTF

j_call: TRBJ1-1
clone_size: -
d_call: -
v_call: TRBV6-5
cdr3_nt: TGTGCCAGCAGACGGGGTCTAGGGAACACTGAAGCTTTCTTT
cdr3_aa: CASRRGLGNTEAFF

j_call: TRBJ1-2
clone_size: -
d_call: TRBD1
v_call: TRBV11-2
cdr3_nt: TGTGCCAGCAGCTTCTCATACGAGACAGGGGGCGCCGGCTACACCTTC
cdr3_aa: CASSFSYETGGAGYTF

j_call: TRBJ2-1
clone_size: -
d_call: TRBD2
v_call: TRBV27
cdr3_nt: TGTGCCAGCAGTCCGCTAGCGGGGGAGTACAATGAGCAGTTCTTC
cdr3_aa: CASSPLAGEYNEQFF

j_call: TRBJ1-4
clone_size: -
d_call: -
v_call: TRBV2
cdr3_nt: TGTGCCAGCAGTCTGGAGGGGCGGTACGAAAAACTGTTTTTT
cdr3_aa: CASSLEGRYEKLFF

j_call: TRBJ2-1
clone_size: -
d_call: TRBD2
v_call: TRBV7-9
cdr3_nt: TGTGCCAGCAGCTTATTAGCGGGGGGGCCGTTTGAGCAGTTCTTC
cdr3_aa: CASSLLAGGPFEQFF

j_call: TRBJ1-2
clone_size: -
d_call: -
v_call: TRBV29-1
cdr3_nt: TGCAGCGTTGAGGGCCCCTATGGCTACACCTTC
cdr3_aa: CSVEGPYGYTF

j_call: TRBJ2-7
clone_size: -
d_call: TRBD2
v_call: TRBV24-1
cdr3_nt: TGTGCCACCAGCCTCGGTAGCGGGGGGCTCTCCTACGAGCAGTACTTC
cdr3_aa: CATSLGSGGLSYEQYF

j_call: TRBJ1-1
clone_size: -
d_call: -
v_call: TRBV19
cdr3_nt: TGTGCCAGTAGTATAGGAGGTCCACATGAAGCTTTCTTT
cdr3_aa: CASSIGGPHEAFF

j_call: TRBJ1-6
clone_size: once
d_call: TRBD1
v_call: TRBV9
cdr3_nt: TGTGCCAGCAGCGACCGGGACAGGGTCTCACCCCTCCACTTT
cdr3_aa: CASSDRDRVSPLHF

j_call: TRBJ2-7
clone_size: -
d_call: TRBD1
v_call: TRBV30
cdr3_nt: TGTGCCTGGAGTGTACTAGGGACAGGGGACGCCTACGAGCAGTACTTC
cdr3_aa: CAWSVLGTGDAYEQYF

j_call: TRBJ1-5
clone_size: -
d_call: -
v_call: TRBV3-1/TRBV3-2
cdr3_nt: TGTGCCAGCAGCCTCGGCGGAGATAGCAATCAGCCCCAGCATTTT
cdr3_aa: CASSLGGDSNQPQHF

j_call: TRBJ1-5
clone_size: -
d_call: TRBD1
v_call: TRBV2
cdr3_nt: TGTGCCAGCAGTGATCTAAAAGGGACAGGGAGCAATCAGCCCCAGCATTTT
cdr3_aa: CASSDLKGTGSNQPQHF